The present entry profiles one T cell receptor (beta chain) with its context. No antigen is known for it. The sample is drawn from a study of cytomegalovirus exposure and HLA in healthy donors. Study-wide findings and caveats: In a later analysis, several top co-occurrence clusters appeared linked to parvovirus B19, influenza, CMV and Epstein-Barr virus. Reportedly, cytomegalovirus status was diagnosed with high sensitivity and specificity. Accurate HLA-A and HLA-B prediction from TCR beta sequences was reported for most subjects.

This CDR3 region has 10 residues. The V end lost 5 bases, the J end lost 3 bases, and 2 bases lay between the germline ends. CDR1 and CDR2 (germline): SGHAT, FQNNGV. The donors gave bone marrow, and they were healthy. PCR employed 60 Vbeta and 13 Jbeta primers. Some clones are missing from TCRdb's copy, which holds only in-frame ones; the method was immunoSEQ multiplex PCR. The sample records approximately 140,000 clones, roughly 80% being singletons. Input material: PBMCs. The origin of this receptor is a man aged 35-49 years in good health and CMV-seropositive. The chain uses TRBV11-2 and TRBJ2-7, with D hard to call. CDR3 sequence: CASSHYEQYF. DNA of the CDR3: TGTGCCAGCAGCCACTACGAGCAGTACTTC.